This T cell receptor beta chain was sequenced during a study of T cell responses to AZD1222 COVID-19 vaccine. Sequencing was performed with immunoSEQ multiplex PCR; in TCRdb, only in-frame clones are kept and a portion is missing. The sample has fewer than 130,000 clones, 70% to 90% seen once; the top ten hold more than 14%. Both about-4-week and about-12-week second-dose recipients were combined. Trimming removed 3 bases at V and 5 bases at J, with 10 bases between. CDR1 and CDR2 from the germline V gene are MDHEN and SYDVKM. This CDR3 spans 13 amino acids. The clonotype originates from an adult who received the AZD1222 COVID-19 vaccine. This specimen was peripheral blood, taken 28 days after the second AZD1222 dose. The chain uses TRBV28 and TRBJ1-2, with D possibly TRBD1 on 6 matching bases. As DNA, the CDR3 is TGTGCCAGCAGTTTCGGGGGCGGGTATGGCTACACCTTC. Residues: CASSFGGGYGYTF.